This TCR beta chain was recovered during a study of T cells in Graves' hyperthyroidism and ophthalmopathy. Template material for amplifying TCR beta CDR3 regions consisted of RNA transcripts. A set of HTBI primers served as the primers for a first-round RT-PCR of the TCR CDR3. Via MiXCR, TCRdb re-called the multiplex PCR reads, giving one row per CDR3 protein. This table holds some 510,000 distinct CDR3 sequences, about a fifth found once. CDR1 and CDR2 from the germline V gene are MNHNS and SASEGT. Trimming took off 6 bases at V and 4 bases at J, with 12 bases between the two ends. The CDR3 is 13 amino acids. The sample holds many counts of this clonotype.

Sequenced sample: blood. This TCR came from a man aged 18 to 29 with Graves' hyperthyroidism. The chain is built from TRBV6-1 and TRBJ1-2, with D perhaps TRBD1 (5 bases). CDR3 residues: CASRRPGRYGYTF. The CDR3, as DNA: TGTGCCAGCAGACGCCCAGGGCGCTATGGCTACACCTTC.